Presented here are 7 T cell receptor beta chains from one specimen sequenced in a study of blood T cell repertoires in COVID-19. Measured with immunoSEQ multiplex PCR; TCRdb has only the in-frame clones, and not every one. Among around 250,000 clones listed, about four fifths were seen once. The sequenced sample was peripheral blood. The receptors shown here come from a man aged 40-49 years with active or convalescent COVID-19.

The V and J genes are TRBV4-3 and TRBJ1-4, with TRBD1 matching 7 bases. After removal of 3 bases from V and 3 bases from J, the junction contained 7 bases not matched to a gene. The CDR3 has 16 residues. Germline-derived CDR1 and CDR2 are LGHNA and YSLEER. The CDR3 protein is CASSHSPRGPNEKLFF. CDR3 sequence (DNA): TGCGCCAGCAGCCATTCCCCAAGGGGGCCTAATGAAAAACTGTTTTTT.

This chain links TRBV3-1 (or the pseudogene TRBV3-2) with TRBJ2-5; 12 nucleotides agree with TRBD2. There are 18 residues in the CDR3. V lost 4 bases to trimming and J lost 2 bases; unmatched junction nucleotides: 11. Germline V gene sequence: CDR1 LGHDT, CDR2 YNNKEL (reference sequence). CDR3 amino acids: CASSPFWGLAGQQETQYF. The CDR3 DNA reads TGTGCCAGCAGCCCCTTTTGGGGACTAGCGGGCCAACAAGAGACCCAGTACTTC.

The chain links TRBV30 to TRBJ1-6, with 9 positions matching TRBD1. V shed 0 bases and J 10 bases; nucleotides not matched to a gene: 1. The CDR3 has 13 amino acids. The germline V gene has CDR1 GTSNPN and CDR2 SVGIG (reference sequence). The CDR3 nucleotides are TGTGCCTGGAGTGTTGGGACAGGGTCACCCCTCCACTTT. Translation gives CAWSVGTGSPLHF.

The chain employs TRBV6-5 and TRBJ2-1, with a tentative D call TRBD2 (6 bases). The CDR3 is 14 amino acids. V was shortened by 3 bases and J by 7 bases, with 13 bases between the two germline ends. Germline CDR1 MNHEY, CDR2 SVGAGI. CDR3 sequence (DNA): TGTGCCAGCAGTTATGTGGGGGGTCGAAATGAGCAGTTCTTC. Protein: CASSYVGGRNEQFF.

V and J are TRBV6-5 and TRBJ1-6, with TRBD1 identical over 9 bases. This CDR3 comprises 14 residues. V shed 6 bases, J shed 7 bases, and the junction held 4 bases outside the gene matches. Germline-derived CDR1 and CDR2 are MNHEY and SVGAGI. CDR3 DNA: TGTGCCAGCAGCCCGGGACAGGGAAATTCACCCCTCCACTTT. This codes for CASSPGQGNSPLHF.

J is TRBJ1-1 and V is TRBV12-3 or TRBV12-4; D is perhaps TRBD1 (6 bases). Deletions cut 6 bases from V and 11 bases from J, with 19 bases between. CDR3 size: 13 residues. CDR3 nucleotide sequence: TGTGCCAGCAGCCCTAACAGGGCTCTGGGGGCTTTCTTT. Amino acid sequence: CASSPNRALGAFF.

In this sample, this clone turned up a few times. This rearrangement joins TRBV5-1 to TRBJ2-5, with 13 nucleotides matching TRBD2. V was pared by 3 bases and J by 1 base, with 9 bases of the junction left unmatched. Germline CDR1 SGHRS, CDR2 YFSETQ. This CDR3 comprises 18 residues. CDR3 nucleotide sequence: TGCGCCAGCAGCTCCGGGACTAGCGGGGCCGGGGGCCAAGAGACCCAGTACTTC. Translated: CASSSGTSGAGGQETQYF.